This T cell receptor beta chain is from a study of liver allograft versus peripheral blood T cells. Turning to the study itself: Recipients' peripheral blood T cell receptor repertoires were compared with those in transplanted livers. Findings and limits, study-wide: Peripheral blood T cell receptor repertoires reportedly differed from those found within liver allografts.

In regard to this clonotype: Its antigen is undetermined.

TCRdb re-called the reads with MiXCR, one entry per CDR3 protein. The sample has thousands of distinct CDR3 sequences; approximately 20% are singletons. The germline CDR1 and CDR2 sequences are MGHDK and SYGVNS. V was pared by 2 bases and J by 2 bases, with 9 bases between. The CDR3 sequence is 14 residues long. This receptor was taken from a human patient who had a liver transplant. Part of the T cell pool may stem from the graft donor. The genes are TRBV25-1 and TRBJ1-2; D might be TRBD1 (5 bases). The CDR3 DNA reads as TGTGCCAGCAGTGAAGGGACCGCGAACTATGGCTACACCTTC. This gives the protein CASSEGTANYGYTF.